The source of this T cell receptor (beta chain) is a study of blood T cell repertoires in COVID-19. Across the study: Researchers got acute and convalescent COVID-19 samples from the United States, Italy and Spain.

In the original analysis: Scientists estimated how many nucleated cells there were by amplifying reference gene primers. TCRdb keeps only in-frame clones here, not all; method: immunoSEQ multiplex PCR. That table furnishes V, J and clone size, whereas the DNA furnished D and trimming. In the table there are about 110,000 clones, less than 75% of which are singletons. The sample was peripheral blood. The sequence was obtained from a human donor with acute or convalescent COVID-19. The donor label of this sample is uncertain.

CDR3 nucleotides: TGTGCCAGTAGTTCCCGGGACACACTAAATGAAAAACTGTTTTTT. It translates to CASSSRDTLNEKLFF. This chain connects TRBV19 to TRBJ1-4; a possible D gene is TRBD1 (6 bases). The CDR3 length is 15 residues. Between the trimmed V and J ends, which lost 5 bases and 5 bases, there was a span of 15 bases. Germline V lookup: CDR1 LNHDA, CDR2 SQIVND (reference sequence).